This entry concerns a single T cell receptor beta chain. This sample was included in a study of OX40 agonist ivuxolimab in advanced cancers. Study at large: Melanoma, hepatocellular carcinoma, head and neck or renal cell cancer occurred in dose-escalation patients.

V lost 5 bases and J lost 0; bases outside the gene matches: 3. CDR1 and CDR2 (germline): SGHVS, FNYEAQ. CDR3 length equals 15 residues. Assay: immunoSEQ multiplex PCR; the TCRdb copy retains only in-frame clones and omits some. Counted here are about 45,000 clones, approximately 90% occurring once; the ten biggest clones make up around 19%. Autoimmune disease history or systemic immunosuppression excluded patients. This receptor was identified in an adult with an advanced solid tumor such as melanoma, head and neck, liver or kidney cancer. The chain joins TRBV7-6 to TRBJ2-1; 8 bases are shared with TRBD2. The source was CD4+ or CD8+ T cells sorted from blood, collected in a trial of the OX40 agonist ivuxolimab. The CDR3 region is CASSRSGSSYNEQFF. CDR3 coding DNA: TGTGCCAGCAGCAGGAGCGGGAGCTCCTACAATGAGCAGTTCTTC.